The rows below give T cell receptor beta chains drawn from one sample of a study of cytomegalovirus exposure and HLA in healthy donors. Assay: immunoSEQ multiplex PCR; the TCRdb copy retains only in-frame clones and omits some. Among tens of thousands of clones, around 96% were seen once, and the ten largest hold 4% to 5.5%. The sequencing input was PBMCs. The receptors here all came from a man aged 18 to 30 in good health and CMV-seropositive. CDR3s include the opening cysteine and the closing phenylalanine or tryptophan. The order of the fields is CDR3 protein, CDR3 DNA, J gene, V gene, clone size, D gene. The D gene is left open where the match is weak. A clone size is listed for some rows: how often the clone was seen (once, few, many), or a class if it is expanded.

CDR3 protein: CASSLVGEGGLETQYF; CDR3 DNA: TGTGCCAGCAGCTTGGTTGGGGAGGGGGGGCTAGAGACCCAGTACTTC; J gene: TRBJ2-5; V gene: TRBV5-6; clone size: NA; D gene: NA
CDR3 protein: CSAASGYEQYF; CDR3 DNA: TGCAGTGCCGCGTCGGGCTACGAGCAGTACTTC; J gene: TRBJ2-7; V gene: TRBV20-1; clone size: NA; D gene: NA
CDR3 protein: CASRRNRDTGELFF; CDR3 DNA: TGTGCCAGCAGGCGAAACAGGGACACCGGGGAGCTGTTTTTT; J gene: TRBJ2-2; V gene: TRBV27; clone size: NA; D gene: NA
CDR3 protein: CASSLGRLWEQFF; CDR3 DNA: TGTGCCAGCAGCTTAGGTCGGTTATGGGAGCAGTTCTTC; J gene: TRBJ2-1; V gene: TRBV7-9; clone size: NA; D gene: NA
CDR3 protein: CASSVGESAFF; CDR3 DNA: TGTGCCAGCAGTGTAGGGGAATCGGCTTTCTTT; J gene: TRBJ1-1; V gene: TRBV25-1; clone size: NA; D gene: NA
CDR3 protein: CASSSNRRINTEAFF; CDR3 DNA: TGTGCCAGCAGTTCTAACCGGAGGATCAACACTGAAGCTTTCTTT; J gene: TRBJ1-1; V gene: TRBV28; clone size: NA; D gene: NA
CDR3 protein: CASSPIKVAGETQYF; CDR3 DNA: TGTGCCAGCAGCCCGATAAAGGTTGCGGGGGAGACCCAGTACTTC; J gene: TRBJ2-5; V gene: TRBV7-9; clone size: NA; D gene: NA
CDR3 protein: CASSLTSGGFQETQYF; CDR3 DNA: TGTGCCAGCAGCCTGACTAGCGGGGGGTTCCAAGAGACCCAGTACTTC; J gene: TRBJ2-5; V gene: TRBV7-3; clone size: NA; D gene: TRBD2
CDR3 protein: CASSLDRTTANYGYTF; CDR3 DNA: TGTGCCAGCAGCTTAGATCGGACTACAGCTAACTATGGCTACACCTTC; J gene: TRBJ1-2; V gene: TRBV11-2; clone size: NA; D gene: NA
CDR3 protein: CASSWTGYLQETQYF; CDR3 DNA: TGTGCCAGCAGTTGGACAGGATACCTCCAAGAGACCCAGTACTTC; J gene: TRBJ2-5; V gene: TRBV28; clone size: once; D gene: TRBD1
CDR3 protein: CASSPIGTSGRGYEQFF; CDR3 DNA: TGTGCCAGCAGTCCGATCGGGACTAGCGGGAGAGGCTATGAGCAGTTCTTC; J gene: TRBJ2-1; V gene: TRBV27; clone size: NA; D gene: TRBD2
CDR3 protein: CAISDGLAGEGEQFF; CDR3 DNA: TGTGCCATCAGTGATGGGCTAGCGGGAGAAGGGGAGCAGTTCTTC; J gene: TRBJ2-1; V gene: TRBV10-3; clone size: NA; D gene: TRBD2
CDR3 protein: CASSGLAGADTQYF; CDR3 DNA: TGTGCCAGCAGTGGACTAGCGGGAGCAGATACGCAGTATTTT; J gene: TRBJ2-3; V gene: TRBV2; clone size: NA; D gene: TRBD2
CDR3 protein: CAWERAYGANVLTF; CDR3 DNA: TGTGCCTGGGAGAGGGCATACGGGGCCAACGTCCTGACTTTC; J gene: TRBJ2-6; V gene: TRBV30; clone size: once; D gene: NA
CDR3 protein: CASSPGLAGPLHYEQFF; CDR3 DNA: TGTGCCAGCTCACCCGGACTAGCGGGGCCTCTACACTATGAGCAGTTCTTC; J gene: TRBJ2-1; V gene: TRBV18; clone size: NA; D gene: TRBD2
CDR3 protein: CAIRGTGANYGYTF; CDR3 DNA: TGTGCCATCAGAGGGACAGGGGCTAACTATGGCTACACCTTC; J gene: TRBJ1-2; V gene: TRBV10-3; clone size: NA; D gene: TRBD1
CDR3 protein: CASSYPSGDPRSYNEQFF; CDR3 DNA: TGTGCCAGCAGTTATCCTAGCGGTGATCCCCGCTCCTACAATGAGCAGTTCTTC; J gene: TRBJ2-1; V gene: TRBV27; clone size: NA; D gene: TRBD2
CDR3 protein: CASSLVPGQHSYEQYF; CDR3 DNA: TGTGCCAGCAGCTTGGTTCCGGGACAGCACTCCTACGAGCAGTACTTC; J gene: TRBJ2-7; V gene: TRBV5-6; clone size: NA; D gene: TRBD1
CDR3 protein: CASSVGTSNYGYTF; CDR3 DNA: TGTGCCAGCAGCGTAGGGACATCGAACTATGGCTACACCTTC; J gene: TRBJ1-2; V gene: TRBV9; clone size: NA; D gene: NA
CDR3 protein: CASSLSRGRSEQYF; CDR3 DNA: TGTGCCAGCAGTCTGAGCAGGGGGCGCTCCGAGCAGTACTTC; J gene: TRBJ2-7; V gene: TRBV28; clone size: NA; D gene: TRBD1
CDR3 protein: CASSQDVQGALEEAFF; CDR3 DNA: TGTGCCAGCAGCCAAGATGTACAGGGGGCTTTGGAAGAAGCTTTCTTT; J gene: TRBJ1-1; V gene: TRBV4-2; clone size: NA; D gene: TRBD1
CDR3 protein: CASSFEGAGADTQYF; CDR3 DNA: TGTGCCAGCAGTTTTGAGGGGGCAGGGGCAGATACGCAGTATTTT; J gene: TRBJ2-3; V gene: TRBV28; clone size: NA; D gene: TRBD1
CDR3 protein: CASFRSTGANTGELFF; CDR3 DNA: TGTGCCAGCTTCCGATCCACGGGAGCCAACACCGGGGAGCTGTTTTTT; J gene: TRBJ2-2; V gene: TRBV7-8; clone size: NA; D gene: NA
CDR3 protein: CASSRLAGNEQFF; CDR3 DNA: TGTGCCAGCAGCCGACTAGCTGGCAATGAGCAGTTCTTC; J gene: TRBJ2-1; V gene: TRBV14; clone size: NA; D gene: TRBD2
CDR3 protein: CASSHPGSAGSGQYF; CDR3 DNA: TGCGCCAGCAGCCATCCGGGATCCGCAGGATCGGGGCAGTACTTC; J gene: TRBJ2-7; V gene: TRBV4-1; clone size: NA; D gene: NA
CDR3 protein: CASSQPGDNSYNSPLHF; CDR3 DNA: TGCGCCAGCAGCCAACCAGGGGACAACTCCTATAATTCACCCCTCCACTTT; J gene: TRBJ1-6; V gene: TRBV4-1; clone size: NA; D gene: NA
CDR3 protein: CASSLGILVAATKAFF; CDR3 DNA: TGCGCCAGCAGCTTGGGAATCCTTGTGGCGGCAACAAAAGCTTTCTTT; J gene: TRBJ1-1; V gene: TRBV5-1; clone size: NA; D gene: NA
CDR3 protein: CASSLGLAGGPPYQETQYF; CDR3 DNA: TGTGCCAGCAGCTTAGGACTAGCGGGGGGGCCACCTTACCAAGAGACCCAGTACTTC; J gene: TRBJ2-5; V gene: TRBV11-3; clone size: NA; D gene: TRBD2
CDR3 protein: CASSLWGTGGTEAFF; CDR3 DNA: TGTGCCAGCAGTTTATGGGGGACAGGGGGAACTGAAGCTTTCTTT; J gene: TRBJ1-1; V gene: TRBV28; clone size: NA; D gene: TRBD1
CDR3 protein: CASSLKGGTETQYF; CDR3 DNA: TGTGCCAGCAGCTTAAAGGGAGGGACGGAGACCCAGTACTTC; J gene: TRBJ2-5; V gene: TRBV7-9; clone size: NA; D gene: TRBD2
CDR3 protein: CASSQPPGKTGEQYF; CDR3 DNA: TGCGCCAGCAGTCAACCGCCGGGGAAAACGGGCGAGCAGTACTTC; J gene: TRBJ2-7; V gene: TRBV23-1; clone size: NA; D gene: NA
CDR3 protein: CASSDELAGVVRYEQYF; CDR3 DNA: TGTGCCAGCAGTGACGAACTAGCGGGGGTCGTCCGCTACGAGCAGTACTTC; J gene: TRBJ2-7; V gene: TRBV6-4; clone size: NA; D gene: TRBD2
CDR3 protein: CASSQDLNRRSGNTIYF; CDR3 DNA: TGCGCCAGCAGCCAAGATCTCAACAGGCGCTCTGGAAACACCATATATTTT; J gene: TRBJ1-3; V gene: TRBV4-1; clone size: NA; D gene: NA
CDR3 protein: CAWSVGTSVGETQYF; CDR3 DNA: TGTGCCTGGAGTGTAGGCACTAGCGTTGGGGAGACCCAGTACTTC; J gene: TRBJ2-5; V gene: TRBV30; clone size: NA; D gene: TRBD2
CDR3 protein: CASSQEGTAFEQYF; CDR3 DNA: TGCGCCAGCAGCCAAGAAGGGACAGCCTTCGAGCAGTACTTC; J gene: TRBJ2-7; V gene: TRBV4-1; clone size: once; D gene: TRBD1
CDR3 protein: CASSLWRIRETRSVTYEQYF; CDR3 DNA: TGTGCCAGCAGCTTATGGCGGATCAGAGAGACTAGATCGGTCACCTACGAGCAGTACTTC; J gene: TRBJ2-7; V gene: TRBV7-8; clone size: NA; D gene: NA
CDR3 protein: CASSGGGDTEAFF; CDR3 DNA: TGTGCCAGCTCAGGTGGGGGGGACACTGAAGCTTTCTTT; J gene: TRBJ1-1; V gene: TRBV18; clone size: NA; D gene: NA
CDR3 protein: CSVESTGTGWNTGELFF; CDR3 DNA: TGCAGCGTTGAATCGACCGGGACAGGGTGGAACACCGGGGAGCTGTTTTTT; J gene: TRBJ2-2; V gene: TRBV29-1; clone size: NA; D gene: TRBD1
CDR3 protein: CAWNLPGGGANVLTF; CDR3 DNA: TGTGCCTGGAATTTACCGGGGGGAGGGGCCAACGTCCTGACTTTC; J gene: TRBJ2-6; V gene: TRBV30; clone size: NA; D gene: TRBD2
CDR3 protein: CASSSKGLVQETQYF; CDR3 DNA: TGTGCCAGCAGTTCCAAAGGACTAGTCCAAGAGACCCAGTACTTC; J gene: TRBJ2-5; V gene: TRBV27; clone size: NA; D gene: TRBD2
CDR3 protein: CASSRGLSSYNEQFF; CDR3 DNA: TGTGCCAGCAGCCGTGGTCTAAGCTCCTACAATGAGCAGTTCTTC; J gene: TRBJ2-1; V gene: TRBV7-3; clone size: NA; D gene: NA
CDR3 protein: CASSRTSGRDGDTQYF; CDR3 DNA: TGTGCCAGCAGCCGGACTAGCGGGAGGGATGGAGATACGCAGTATTTT; J gene: TRBJ2-3; V gene: TRBV28; clone size: NA; D gene: TRBD2
CDR3 protein: CASSVGTDNQPQHF; CDR3 DNA: TGTGCCAGCAGCGTAGGGACAGACAATCAGCCCCAGCATTTT; J gene: TRBJ1-5; V gene: TRBV9; clone size: NA; D gene: NA
CDR3 protein: CASSVYQGSDTQYF; CDR3 DNA: TGTGCCAGCAGCGTATATCAGGGATCAGATACGCAGTATTTT; J gene: TRBJ2-3; V gene: TRBV9; clone size: NA; D gene: NA
CDR3 protein: CASSQTGFGSYNEQFF; CDR3 DNA: TGTGCCAGCAGCCAGACAGGATTCGGCTCCTACAATGAGCAGTTCTTC; J gene: TRBJ2-1; V gene: TRBV14; clone size: once; D gene: NA
CDR3 protein: CASSYYEGDTEAFF; CDR3 DNA: TGTGCCAGCAGTTATTACGAGGGGGACACTGAAGCTTTCTTT; J gene: TRBJ1-1; V gene: TRBV6-5; clone size: NA; D gene: NA
CDR3 protein: CAWSGWGGTEAFF; CDR3 DNA: TGTGCCTGGAGTGGGTGGGGAGGCACTGAAGCTTTCTTT; J gene: TRBJ1-1; V gene: TRBV30; clone size: NA; D gene: NA
CDR3 protein: CAIKPGLKIGSLNEKLFF; CDR3 DNA: TGTGCCATCAAGCCGGGACTCAAAATAGGGTCGCTAAATGAAAAACTGTTTTTT; J gene: TRBJ1-4; V gene: TRBV28; clone size: once; D gene: NA